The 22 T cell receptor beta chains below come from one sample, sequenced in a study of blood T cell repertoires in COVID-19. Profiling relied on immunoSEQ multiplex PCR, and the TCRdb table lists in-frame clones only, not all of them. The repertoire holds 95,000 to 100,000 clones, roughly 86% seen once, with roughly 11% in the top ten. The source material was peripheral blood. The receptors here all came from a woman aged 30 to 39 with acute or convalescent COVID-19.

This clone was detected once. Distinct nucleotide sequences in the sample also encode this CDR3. DNA for the CDR3: TGTGCCAGCAGCAGGACAGGGGACAATGAGCAGTTCTTC. Its translation: CASSRTGDNEQFF. V is TRBV6-5 and J is TRBJ2-1; TRBD1 matches at 9 bases. The CDR3 consists of 13 residues. The germline V gene has CDR1 MNHEY and CDR2 SVGAGI. J was trimmed by 5 bases and V by 6 bases; bases with no gene match: 2.

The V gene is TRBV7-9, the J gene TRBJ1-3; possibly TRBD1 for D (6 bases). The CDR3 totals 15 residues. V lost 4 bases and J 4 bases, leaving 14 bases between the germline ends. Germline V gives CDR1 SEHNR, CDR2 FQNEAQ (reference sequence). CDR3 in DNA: TGTGCCAGCAGCTCCTTACAGGGATTCGGAAACACCATATATTTT. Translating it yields CASSSLQGFGNTIYF.

The CDR3: CASSLGPGISQSTQYF. DNA of the CDR3: TGTGCCAGCAGCTTGGGCCCGGGAATATCGCAGTCTACGCAGTATTTT. This chain connects TRBV5-6 to TRBJ2-3; the D gene is possibly TRBD2 (5 bases). V was shortened by 0 bases and J by 8 bases, with 19 bases between the two germline ends. The CDR3 is 16 amino acids. Germline CDR1 SGHDT, CDR2 YYEEEE.

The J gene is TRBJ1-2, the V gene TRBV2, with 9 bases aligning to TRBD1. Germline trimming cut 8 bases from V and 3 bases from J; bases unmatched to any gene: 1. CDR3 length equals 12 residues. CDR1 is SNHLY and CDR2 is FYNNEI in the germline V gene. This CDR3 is CASRDRDYGYTF. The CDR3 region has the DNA TGTGCCAGCCGGGACAGGGACTATGGCTACACCTTC.

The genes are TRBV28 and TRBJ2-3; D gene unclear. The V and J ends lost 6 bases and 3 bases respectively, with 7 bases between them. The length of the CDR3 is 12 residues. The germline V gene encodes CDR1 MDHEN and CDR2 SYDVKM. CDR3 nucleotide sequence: TGTGCCAGCAGGTCCCGTACAGATACGCAGTATTTT. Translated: CASRSRTDTQYF.

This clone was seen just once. In DNA, the CDR3 is TGTGCCAGCACCACCGGGAGGGGGAGGTACGAGCAGTACTTC. Translating it yields CASTTGRGRYEQYF. J is TRBJ2-7 and V is TRBV28, with 8 bases aligning to TRBD2. The CDR3 has 14 residues. The V segment lost 7 bases and the J segment 4 bases; nucleotides outside the gene matches: 9. Germline-derived CDR1 and CDR2 are MDHEN and SYDVKM.

CDR3: CASSLPGTGGIYEQYF. The CDR3 DNA sequence: TGTGCCAGCAGTTTACCCGGGACAGGGGGGATCTACGAGCAGTACTTC. V and J are TRBV28 and TRBJ2-7; the match to TRBD1 covers 11 bases. Germline V gene data show CDR1 as MDHEN and CDR2 as SYDVKM. With 2 bases clipped from V and 3 bases from J, the junction kept 6 bases outside the gene matches. CDR3 length: 16 residues. The complete variable domain, with remaining parts taken from reference TRBV28 and TRBJ2-7, reads DVKVTQSSRYLVKRTGEKVFLECVQDMDHENMFWYRQDPGLGLRLIYFSYDVKMKEKGDIPEGYSVSREKKERFSLILESASTNQTSMYLCASSLPGTGGIYEQYFGPGTRLTVT.

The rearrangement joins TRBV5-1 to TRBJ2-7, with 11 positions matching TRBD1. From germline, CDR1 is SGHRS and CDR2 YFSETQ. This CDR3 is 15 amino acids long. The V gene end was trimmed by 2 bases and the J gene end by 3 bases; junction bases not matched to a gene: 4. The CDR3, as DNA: TGCGCCAGCAGCTTTCTGGGACAGGGGGACTACGAGCAGTACTTC. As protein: CASSFLGQGDYEQYF.

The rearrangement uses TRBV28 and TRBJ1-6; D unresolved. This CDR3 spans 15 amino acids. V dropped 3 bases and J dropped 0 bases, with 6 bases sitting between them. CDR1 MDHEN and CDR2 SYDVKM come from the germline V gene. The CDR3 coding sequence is TGTGCCAGCAGTTTGAGGGCCTCCTATAATTCACCCCTCCACTTT. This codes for CASSLRASYNSPLHF.

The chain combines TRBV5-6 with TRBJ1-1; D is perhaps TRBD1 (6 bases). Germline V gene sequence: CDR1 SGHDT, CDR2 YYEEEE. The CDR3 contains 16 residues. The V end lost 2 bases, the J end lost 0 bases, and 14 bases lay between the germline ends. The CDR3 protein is CASSFPGHQMNTEAFF. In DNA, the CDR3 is TGTGCCAGCAGCTTTCCGGGACACCAAATGAACACTGAAGCTTTCTTT.

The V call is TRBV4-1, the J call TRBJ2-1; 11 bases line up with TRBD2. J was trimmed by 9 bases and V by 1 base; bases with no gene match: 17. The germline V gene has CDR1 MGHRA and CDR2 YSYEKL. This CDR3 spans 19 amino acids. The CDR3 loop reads CASSQGLAGGLDGDGEQFF. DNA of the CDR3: TGCGCCAGCAGCCAAGGGCTAGCGGGGGGTCTCGATGGGGATGGTGAGCAGTTCTTC.

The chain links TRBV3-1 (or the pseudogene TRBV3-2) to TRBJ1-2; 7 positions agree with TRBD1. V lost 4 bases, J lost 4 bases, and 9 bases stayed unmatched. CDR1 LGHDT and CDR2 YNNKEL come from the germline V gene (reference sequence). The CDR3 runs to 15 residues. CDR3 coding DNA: TGTGCCAGCAGCCCCTACACAGGGGTAGCCTATGGCTACACCTTC. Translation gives CASSPYTGVAYGYTF.

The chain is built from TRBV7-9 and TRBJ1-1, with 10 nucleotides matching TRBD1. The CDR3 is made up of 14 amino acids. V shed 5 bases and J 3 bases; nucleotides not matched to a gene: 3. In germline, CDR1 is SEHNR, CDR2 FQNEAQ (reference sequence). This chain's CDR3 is CASSRQGADTEAFF. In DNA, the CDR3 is TGTGCCAGCAGCCGACAGGGGGCCGACACTGAAGCTTTCTTT.

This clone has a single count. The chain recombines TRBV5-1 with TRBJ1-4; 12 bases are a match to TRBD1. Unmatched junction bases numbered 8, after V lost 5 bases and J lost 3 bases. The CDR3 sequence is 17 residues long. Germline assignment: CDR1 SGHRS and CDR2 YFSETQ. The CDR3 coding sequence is TGCGCCAGCAGTCAGGGACAGGGGGCTGCGGCTAATGAAAAACTGTTTTTT. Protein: CASSQGQGAAANEKLFF. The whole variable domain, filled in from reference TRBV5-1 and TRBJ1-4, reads KAGVTQTPRYLIKTRGQQVTLSCSPISGHRSVSWYQQTPGQGLQFLFEYFSETQRNKGNFPGRFSGRQFSNSRSEMNVSTLELGDSALYLCASSQGQGAAANEKLFFGSGTQLSVL.

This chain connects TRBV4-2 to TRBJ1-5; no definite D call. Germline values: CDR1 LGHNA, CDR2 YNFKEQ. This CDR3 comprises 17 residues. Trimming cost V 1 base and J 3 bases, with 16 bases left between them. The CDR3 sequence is CASSQGTGSPDNQPQHF. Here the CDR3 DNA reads TGTGCCAGCAGCCAAGGGACCGGGAGCCCGGACAATCAGCCCCAGCATTTT.

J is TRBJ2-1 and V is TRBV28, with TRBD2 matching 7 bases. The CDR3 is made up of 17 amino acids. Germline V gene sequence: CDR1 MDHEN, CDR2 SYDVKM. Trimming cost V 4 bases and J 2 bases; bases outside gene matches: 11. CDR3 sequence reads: CASSSPRLRGAYNEQFF. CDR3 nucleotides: TGTGCCAGCAGTTCCCCCCGCCTCCGGGGGGCCTACAATGAGCAGTTCTTC.

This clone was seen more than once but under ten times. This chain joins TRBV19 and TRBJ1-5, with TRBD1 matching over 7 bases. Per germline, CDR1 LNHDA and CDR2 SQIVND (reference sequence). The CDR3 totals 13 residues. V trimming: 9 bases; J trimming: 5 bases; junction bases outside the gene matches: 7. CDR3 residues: CASRTGRYQPQHF. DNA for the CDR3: TGTGCCAGCCGGACAGGAAGGTATCAGCCCCAGCATTTT.

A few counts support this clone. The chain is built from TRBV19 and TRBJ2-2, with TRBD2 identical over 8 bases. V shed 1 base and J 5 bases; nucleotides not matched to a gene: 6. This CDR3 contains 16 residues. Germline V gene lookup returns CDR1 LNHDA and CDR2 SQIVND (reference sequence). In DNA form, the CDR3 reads TGTGCCAGTAGTATAGCTCCCCCGGGGGGGACCGGGGAGCTGTTTTTT. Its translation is CASSIAPPGGTGELFF.

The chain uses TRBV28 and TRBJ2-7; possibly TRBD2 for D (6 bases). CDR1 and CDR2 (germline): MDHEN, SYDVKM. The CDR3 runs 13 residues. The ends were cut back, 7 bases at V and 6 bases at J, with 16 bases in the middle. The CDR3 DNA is TGTGCCAGCAACCCTCCCCCGGGGGTCGAGCAGTACTTC. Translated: CASNPPPGVEQYF. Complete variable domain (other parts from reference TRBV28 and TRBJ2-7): DVKVTQSSRYLVKRTGEKVFLECVQDMDHENMFWYRQDPGLGLRLIYFSYDVKMKEKGDIPEGYSVSREKKERFSLILESASTNQTSMYLCASNPPPGVEQYFGPGTRLTVT.

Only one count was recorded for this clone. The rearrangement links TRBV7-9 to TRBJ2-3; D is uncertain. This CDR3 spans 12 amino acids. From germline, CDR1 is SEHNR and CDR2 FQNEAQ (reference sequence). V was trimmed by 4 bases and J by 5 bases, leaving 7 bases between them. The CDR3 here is CASSSTLDTQYF. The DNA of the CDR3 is TGTGCCAGCAGCTCCACTTTAGATACGCAGTATTTT.

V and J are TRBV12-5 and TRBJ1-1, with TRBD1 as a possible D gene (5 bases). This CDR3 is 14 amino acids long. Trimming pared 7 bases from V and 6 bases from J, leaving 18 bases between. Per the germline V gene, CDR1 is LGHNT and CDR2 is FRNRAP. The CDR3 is CASAALVGRAEAFF. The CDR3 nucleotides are TGTGCTAGTGCCGCTTTGGTGGGGCGAGCTGAAGCTTTCTTT.

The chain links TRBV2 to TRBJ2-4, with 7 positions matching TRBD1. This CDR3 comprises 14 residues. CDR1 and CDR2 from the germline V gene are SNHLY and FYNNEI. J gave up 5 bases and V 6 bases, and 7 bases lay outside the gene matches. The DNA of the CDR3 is TGTGCCAGCAGCCCTGGGGACAGAGAAAACATTCAGTACTTC. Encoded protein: CASSPGDRENIQYF.